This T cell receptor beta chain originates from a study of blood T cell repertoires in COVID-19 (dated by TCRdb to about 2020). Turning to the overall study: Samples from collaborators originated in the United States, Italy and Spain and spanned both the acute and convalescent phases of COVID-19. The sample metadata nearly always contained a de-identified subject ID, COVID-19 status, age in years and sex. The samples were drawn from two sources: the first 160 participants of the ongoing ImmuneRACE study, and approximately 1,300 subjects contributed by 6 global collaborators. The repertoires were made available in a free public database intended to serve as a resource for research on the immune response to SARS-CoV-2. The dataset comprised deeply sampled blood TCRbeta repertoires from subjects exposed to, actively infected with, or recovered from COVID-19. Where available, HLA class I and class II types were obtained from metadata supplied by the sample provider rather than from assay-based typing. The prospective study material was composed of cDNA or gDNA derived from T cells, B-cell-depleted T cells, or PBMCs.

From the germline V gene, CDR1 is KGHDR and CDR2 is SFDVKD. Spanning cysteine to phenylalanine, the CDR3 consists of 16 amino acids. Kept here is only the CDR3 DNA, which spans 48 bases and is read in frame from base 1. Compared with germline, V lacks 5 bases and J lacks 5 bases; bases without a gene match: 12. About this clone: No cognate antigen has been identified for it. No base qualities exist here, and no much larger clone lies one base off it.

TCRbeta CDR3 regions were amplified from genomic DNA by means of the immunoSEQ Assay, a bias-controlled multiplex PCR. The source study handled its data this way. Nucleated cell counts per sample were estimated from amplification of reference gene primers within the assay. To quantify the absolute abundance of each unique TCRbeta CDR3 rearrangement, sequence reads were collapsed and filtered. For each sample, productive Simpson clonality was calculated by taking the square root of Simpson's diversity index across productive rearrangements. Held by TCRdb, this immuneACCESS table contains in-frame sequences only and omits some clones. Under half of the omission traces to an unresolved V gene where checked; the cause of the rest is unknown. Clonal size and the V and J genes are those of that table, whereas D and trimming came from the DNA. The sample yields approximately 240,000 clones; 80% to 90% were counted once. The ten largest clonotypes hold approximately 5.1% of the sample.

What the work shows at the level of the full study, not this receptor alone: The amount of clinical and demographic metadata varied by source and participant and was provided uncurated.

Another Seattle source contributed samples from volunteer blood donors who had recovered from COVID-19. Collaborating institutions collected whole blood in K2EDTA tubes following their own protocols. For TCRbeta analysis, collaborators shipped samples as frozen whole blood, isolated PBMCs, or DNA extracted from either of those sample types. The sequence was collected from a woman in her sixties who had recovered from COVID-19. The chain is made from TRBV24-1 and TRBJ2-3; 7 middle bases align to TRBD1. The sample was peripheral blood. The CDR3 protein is CATSATTGVNRDTQYF. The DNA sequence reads TGTGCCACCAGTGCCACCACAGGGGTCAACCGAGATACGCAGTATTTT.